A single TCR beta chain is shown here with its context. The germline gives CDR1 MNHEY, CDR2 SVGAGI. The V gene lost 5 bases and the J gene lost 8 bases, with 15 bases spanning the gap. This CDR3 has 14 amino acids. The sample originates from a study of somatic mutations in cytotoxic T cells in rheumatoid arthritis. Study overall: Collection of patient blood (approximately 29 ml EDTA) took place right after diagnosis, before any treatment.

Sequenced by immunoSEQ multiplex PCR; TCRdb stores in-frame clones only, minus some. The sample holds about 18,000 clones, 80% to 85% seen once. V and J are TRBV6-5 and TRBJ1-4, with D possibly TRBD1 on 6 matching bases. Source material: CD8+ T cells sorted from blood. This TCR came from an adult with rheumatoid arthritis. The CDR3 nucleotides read TGTGCCAGCAGTCGAGTGGAGGGGGTAGAAAAACTGTTTTTT. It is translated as CASSRVEGVEKLFF.